What follows are 22 T cell receptor beta chains derived from one specimen sequenced in a study of blood T cell repertoires in COVID-19. Assay used: immunoSEQ multiplex PCR; TCRdb lists only in-frame clones, some missing. The sample consists of about 310,000 clones, around 87% of them appearing once. Sequencing was carried out using peripheral blood. Receptors were obtained from a man in his forties or fifties with active or convalescent COVID-19.

The V call is TRBV7-2, the J call TRBJ1-6; 9 bases are shared with TRBD1. The CDR3 contains 15 residues. In germline, CDR1 is SGHTA, CDR2 FQGNSA. J gave up 8 bases and V 5 bases, and 7 bases lay outside the gene matches. CDR3 in amino acids: CASSPSWTGDSPLHF. DNA of the CDR3: TGTGCCAGCAGCCCCTCCTGGACAGGGGATTCACCCCTCCACTTT.

The V call is TRBV4-1, the J call TRBJ1-1; tentative D call: TRBD1 (5 bases). The V end was cut by 2 bases, the J end by 1 base, with 11 bases between. Germline CDR1 reads MGHRA; CDR2 reads YSYEKL. The CDR3 is 15 amino acids. The CDR3 DNA sequence: TGCGCCAGCAGCCAATCCCCTACAGGGAACACTGAAGCTTTCTTT. This translates into CASSQSPTGNTEAFF.

In its sample, this clone was seen a few times. The chain links TRBV6-6 to TRBJ2-7; a weak D match, TRBD2 (6 bases). Trimming stripped 4 bases from V and 6 bases from J, with 10 bases between. The germline CDR1 and CDR2 sequences are MNHNY and SVGAGI (reference sequence). The CDR3 contains 12 residues. As DNA, the CDR3 is TGTGCCAGCAGTTCCCAGGGAGGCGAGCAGTACTTC. Encoded protein: CASSSQGGEQYF.

The chain uses TRBV7-2 and TRBJ2-1; 13 nucleotides match TRBD2. This CDR3 is built from 15 residues. Losses at the gene ends were 5 bases for V and 4 bases for J; bases not matched to a gene: 2. The germline V gene encodes CDR1 SGHTA and CDR2 FQGNSA. CDR3: CASSRGLAGYNEQFF. DNA of the CDR3: TGTGCCAGCAGCCGGGGACTAGCGGGGTACAATGAGCAGTTCTTC.

The J gene is TRBJ1-6, the V gene TRBV30; 10 bases map to TRBD1. The J segment lost 10 bases and the V segment lost 0 bases, leaving 9 bases of the junction unmatched. There are 16 residues in the CDR3. Looked up from germline, CDR1 is GTSNPN and CDR2 is SVGIG (reference sequence). CDR3 region: CAWSVQVGTGESPLHF. CDR3 sequence (DNA): TGTGCCTGGAGTGTACAGGTCGGGACAGGGGAGTCACCCCTCCACTTT.

The gene calls are TRBV27 and TRBJ2-7, with a tentative D call TRBD2 (6 bases). V was shortened by 5 bases and J by 4 bases, with 15 bases between the two germline ends. The CDR3 extends over 14 amino acids. Germline V CDR1 and CDR2: MNHEY, SMNVEV (reference sequence). The CDR3 reads CASSAGLSLYEQYF. The CDR3 DNA is TGTGCCAGCAGTGCGGGACTCTCTTTGTACGAGCAGTACTTC.

This chain connects TRBV4-3 to TRBJ1-2; D is possibly TRBD1 (6 bases). The CDR3 has 16 residues. Per germline, CDR1 LGHNA and CDR2 YSLEER. V dropped 0 bases and J dropped 4 bases, with 15 bases sitting between them. The CDR3: CASSQDGGGAGYGYTF. In DNA, the CDR3 is TGCGCCAGCAGCCAAGATGGGGGCGGTGCTGGCTATGGCTACACCTTC.

This chain links TRBV2 with TRBJ2-7; 11 bases fit TRBD2. Germline lookup yields CDR1 SNHLY and CDR2 FYNNEI. Trimming cost V 7 bases and J 5 bases; bases outside gene matches: 7. CDR3 length equals 14 residues. CDR3 protein: CASTKLAGANEQYF. Here the CDR3 DNA reads TGTGCCAGCACTAAACTAGCGGGAGCAAACGAGCAGTACTTC.

This clone was seen only once. Additional DNA sequences in this sample encode the identical CDR3. The chain carries TRBV3-1 (or the pseudogene TRBV3-2) and TRBJ2-7; 7 nucleotides agree with TRBD2. Germline loops: CDR1 LGHDT, CDR2 YNNKEL (reference sequence). Trimming removed 1 base from V and 4 bases from J; junction bases left unmatched: 4. This CDR3 region has 14 residues. Here the CDR3 DNA reads TGTGCCAGCAGCCAAGGAACGGGAGGATACGAGCAGTACTTC. Translated: CASSQGTGGYEQYF.

The chain recombines TRBV7-3 with TRBJ1-1, with D perhaps TRBD1 (5 bases). V lost 1 base to trimming and J lost 5 bases, with 14 bases between them. Germline V gene sequence: CDR1 SGHTA, CDR2 FQGTGA. This CDR3 contains 15 residues. In nucleotides, the CDR3 is TGTGCCAGCAGCTTAAGGTGGGTTGCAGGGACTGAAGCTTTCTTT. Translated, it gives CASSLRWVAGTEAFF. Combining the CDR3 with reference TRBV7-3 and TRBJ1-1 gives the whole variable domain GAGVSQTPSNKVTEKGKYVELRCDPISGHTALYWYRQSLGQGPEFLIYFQGTGAADDSGLPNDRFFAVRPEGSVSTLKIQRTERGDSAVYLCASSLRWVAGTEAFFGQGTRLTVV.

The CDR3 DNA follows: TGTGCCACCAGTGACAGGACAGGGGGCCGCAATCAGCCCCAGCATTTT. The encoded protein is CATSDRTGGRNQPQHF. The chain joins TRBV24-1 to TRBJ1-5; 11 bases agree with TRBD1. CDR1 and CDR2 (germline): KGHDR, SFDVKD. This CDR3 is 16 amino acids long. V lost 4 bases, J lost 2 bases, and 3 bases stayed unmatched.

The chain couples TRBV30 to TRBJ1-4; no reliable D call. V was clipped by 5 bases and J by 8 bases, with 12 bases between them. The CDR3 covers 12 residues. Looked up from germline, CDR1 is GTSNPN and CDR2 is SVGIG (reference sequence). The CDR3 spells CAWRRGGEKLFF. The CDR3 nucleotides are TGTGCCTGGCGGCGCGGTGGGGAAAAACTGTTTTTT.

The chain links TRBV18 to TRBJ1-4, with TRBD1 identical over 7 bases. The junction had 20 bases not matched to a gene; V was cut back by 3 bases and J by 7 bases. The CDR3 runs 19 residues. Germline-derived CDR1 and CDR2 are KGHSH and LQKENI. CDR3 DNA: TGTGCCAGCTCACCTTACCAGACAGGGATGGACGTCCTTCGTGAAAAACTGTTTTTT. Translation gives CASSPYQTGMDVLREKLFF.

The chain is built from TRBV6-5 and TRBJ2-7, with a possible D match to TRBD1 (6 bases). V gave up 6 bases and J gave up 6 bases, with 15 bases separating them. The CDR3 is 13 amino acids. CDR1 and CDR2 from the germline V gene are MNHEY and SVGAGI. The CDR3: CASRSRQQGEQYF. As DNA, the CDR3 is TGTGCCAGCAGAAGCCGACAACAGGGCGAGCAGTACTTC.

The sample holds one count of this clone. The chain recombines TRBV11-2 with TRBJ2-5, with 11 bases lining up with TRBD1. The ends lost 5 bases at V and 5 bases at J; junction bases unmatched: 13. The CDR3 has 17 residues. CDR1 and CDR2 (germline): SGHAT, FQNNGV. DNA of the CDR3: TGTGCCAGCAGCCGACCCTCCGGACAGGGGGCAAGGGAGACCCAGTACTTC. Amino acid sequence: CASSRPSGQGARETQYF.

The chain uses TRBV4-3 and TRBJ2-3, with 8 bases lining up with TRBD1. Germline assignment: CDR1 LGHNA and CDR2 YSLEER. J gave up 4 bases and V 4 bases, and 4 bases lay outside the gene matches. The CDR3 consists of 14 residues. CDR3 loop: CASSRTGWADTQYF. In DNA, the CDR3 is TGCGCCAGCAGCCGGACAGGGTGGGCAGATACGCAGTATTTT.

The chain has TRBV5-4 and TRBJ2-1, with 7 bases identical to TRBD1. This CDR3 is built from 13 residues. The ends lost 4 bases at V and 5 bases at J; junction bases unmatched: 3. CDR1 is SGHNT and CDR2 is YYREEE in the germline V gene (reference sequence). As DNA, the CDR3 is TGTGCCAGCAGCCGGGACAGAGACAATGAGCAGTTCTTC. This codes for CASSRDRDNEQFF.

This chain joins TRBV28 and TRBJ2-2; TRBD1 is a possible D gene (6 bases). The CDR3 runs 16 residues. CDR1 is MDHEN, CDR2 SYDVKM, per germline. Trimming removed 2 bases from V and 4 bases from J, with 14 bases in between. CDR3 sequence: CASSLAQGPFTGELFF. For the CDR3, the DNA is TGTGCCAGCAGTTTAGCGCAGGGGCCTTTCACCGGGGAGCTGTTTTTT.

The CDR3 here is CASSQSNYGYTF. As DNA, the CDR3 is TGTGCCAGCAGCCAGTCTAACTATGGCTACACCTTC. This rearrangement joins TRBV7-9 to TRBJ1-2; no clear D gene. The CDR3 sequence is 12 residues long. V was clipped by 5 bases and J by 0 bases, with 4 bases between them. Germline-derived CDR1 and CDR2 are SEHNR and FQNEAQ (reference sequence).

The chain uses TRBV5-4 and TRBJ2-1; 7 positions match TRBD1. J gave up 4 bases and V 6 bases, and 10 bases lay outside the gene matches. Germline values: CDR1 SGHNT, CDR2 YYREEE (reference sequence). The CDR3 runs 15 residues. The chain's CDR3 is CASTGDRSTYNEQFF. The CDR3 nucleotides read TGTGCCAGCACCGGGGACAGAAGTACTTACAATGAGCAGTTCTTC. The full variable domain, with the rest looked up from reference TRBV5-4 and TRBJ2-1, is ETGVTQSPTHLIKTRGQQVTLRCSSQSGHNTVSWYQQALGQGPQFIFQYYREEENGRGNFPPRFSGLQFPNYSSELNVNALELDDSALYLCASTGDRSTYNEQFFGPGTRLTVL.

The sample holds a few counts of this clone. V usage is TRBV7-8 and J usage is TRBJ1-1; weak D call: TRBD1 (5 bases). The CDR3 has 14 residues. CDR1 SGHVS and CDR2 FQNEAQ come from the germline V gene. V shed 5 bases and J shed 2 bases, with 12 bases lying between them. The chain's CDR3 is CASSVSQGNTEAFF. DNA of the CDR3: TGTGCCAGCAGCGTGAGCCAGGGCAACACTGAAGCTTTCTTT.

The rearrangement uses TRBV7-8 and TRBJ1-1; D unclear. Between the trimmed V and J ends, which lost 3 bases and 6 bases, there was a span of 14 bases. The length of the CDR3 is 14 residues. Per the germline V gene, CDR1 is SGHVS and CDR2 is FQNEAQ. The CDR3 nucleotides are TGTGCCAGCAGCTTGGACGAGAGGGCCGCTGAAGCTTTCTTT. It is translated as CASSLDERAAEAFF. The variable domain in full, completed from reference TRBV7-8 and TRBJ1-1, reads GAGVSQSPRYKVAKRGQDVALRCDPISGHVSLFWYQQALGQGPEFLTYFQNEAQLDKSGLPSDRFFAERPEGSVSTLKIQRTQQEDSAVYLCASSLDERAAEAFFGQGTRLTVV.